This record concerns one T cell receptor (beta chain) sequence. What it binds is not known. This sample was included in a study of cytomegalovirus exposure and HLA in healthy donors. Study-wide points: An analysis done earlier found most TCR beta V segments productive about 90% or about 30% of the time.

PCR involved 60 Vbeta and 13 Jbeta primers. The method was immunoSEQ multiplex PCR; TCRdb's version includes in-frame clones alone and lacks a portion of them. Of approximately 150,000 clones in the sample, more than 70% were seen once. CDR3 size: 16 residues. With V trimmed by 5 bases and J by 0 bases, 5 bases remained unmatched. Germline V gene lookup returns CDR1 SGHTA and CDR2 FQGNSA. Though nominally healthy at sampling, donors likely had unrecorded immune exposures. The TCR comes from a man between 18 and 29 years old in good health and CMV-seropositive. The rearrangement joins TRBV7-2 to TRBJ2-1; 9 bases map to TRBD2. The sequencing sample was made of PBMCs. The DNA of the CDR3 is TGTGCCAGCAGCACTCGACTAGCGGCCTCCTACAATGAGCAGTTCTTC. Residues: CASSTRLAASYNEQFF.